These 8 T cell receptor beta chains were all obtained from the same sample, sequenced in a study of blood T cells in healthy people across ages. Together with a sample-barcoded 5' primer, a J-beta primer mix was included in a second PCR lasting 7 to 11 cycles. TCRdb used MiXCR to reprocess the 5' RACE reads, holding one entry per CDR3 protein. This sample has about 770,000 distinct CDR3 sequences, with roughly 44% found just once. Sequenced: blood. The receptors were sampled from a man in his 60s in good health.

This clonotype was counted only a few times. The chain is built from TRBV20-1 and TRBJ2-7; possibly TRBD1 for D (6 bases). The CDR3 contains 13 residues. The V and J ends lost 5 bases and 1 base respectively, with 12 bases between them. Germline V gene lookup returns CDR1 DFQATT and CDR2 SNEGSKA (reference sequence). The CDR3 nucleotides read TGCAGTGCTCCCAGGGGTGCGTCCTACGAGCAGTACTTC. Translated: CSAPRGASYEQYF.

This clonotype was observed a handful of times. The CDR3 DNA reads TGTGCCAGCAGGAGCGGGACAGGGGAAGCTTACGAGCAGTACTTC. It specifies CASRSGTGEAYEQYF. The rearrangement joins TRBV27 to TRBJ2-7; 10 nucleotides align to TRBD1. CDR1 is MNHEY and CDR2 is SMNVEV in the germline V gene (reference sequence). The CDR3 sequence is 15 residues long. Germline trimming cut 6 bases from V and 4 bases from J; bases unmatched to any gene: 9.

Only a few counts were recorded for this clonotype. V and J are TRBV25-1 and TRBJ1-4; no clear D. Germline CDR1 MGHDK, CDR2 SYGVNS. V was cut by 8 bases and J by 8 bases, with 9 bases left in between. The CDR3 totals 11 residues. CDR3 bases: TGTGCCAGCGCTCTAGGGGAAAAACTGTTTTTT. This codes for CASALGEKLFF.

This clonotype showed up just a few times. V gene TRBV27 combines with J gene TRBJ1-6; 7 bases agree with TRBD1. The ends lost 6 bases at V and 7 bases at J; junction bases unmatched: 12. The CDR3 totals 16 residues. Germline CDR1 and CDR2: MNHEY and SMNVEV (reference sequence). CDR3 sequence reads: CASSMNRGNRNSPLHF. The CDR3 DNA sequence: TGTGCCAGCAGCATGAACAGGGGTAACAGGAATTCACCCCTCCACTTT.

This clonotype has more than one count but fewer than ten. The CDR3 bases are TGCAGTGCTGAGAGGGCCCTCCAAGAGACCCAGTACTTC. Its protein product is CSAERALQETQYF. This rearrangement joins TRBV20-1 to TRBJ2-5; TRBD2 might be the D (5 bases). Trimming stripped 5 bases from V and 1 base from J, with 11 bases between. CDR3 length: 13 amino acids. Germline values: CDR1 DFQATT, CDR2 SNEGSKA (reference sequence).

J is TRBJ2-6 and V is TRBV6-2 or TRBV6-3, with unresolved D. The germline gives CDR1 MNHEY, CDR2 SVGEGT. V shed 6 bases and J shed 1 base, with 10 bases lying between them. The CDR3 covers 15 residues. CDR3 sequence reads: CASSHEVSGANVLTF. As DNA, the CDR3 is TGTGCCAGCAGCCACGAGGTGTCTGGGGCCAACGTCCTGACTTTC.

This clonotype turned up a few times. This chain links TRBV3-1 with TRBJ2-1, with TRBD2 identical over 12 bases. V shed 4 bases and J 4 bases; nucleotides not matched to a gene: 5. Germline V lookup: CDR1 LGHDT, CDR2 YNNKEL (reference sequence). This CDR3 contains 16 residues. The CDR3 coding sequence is TGTGCCAGCAGCCCAAACCTAGCGGGGGGGTACAATGAGCAGTTCTTC. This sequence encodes CASSPNLAGGYNEQFF.

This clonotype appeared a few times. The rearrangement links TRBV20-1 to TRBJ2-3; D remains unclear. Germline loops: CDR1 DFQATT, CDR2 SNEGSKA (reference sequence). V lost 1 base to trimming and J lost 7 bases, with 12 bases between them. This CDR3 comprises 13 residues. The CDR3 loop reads CSARAGLGNTQYF. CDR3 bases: TGCAGTGCTAGAGCGGGTCTCGGAAATACGCAGTATTTT.